Following are 18 T cell receptor beta chains from one sample sequenced in a study of identical twins. One entry per CDR3 protein results from TCRdb running MiXCR on the 5' RACE reads. The sample carries 250,000 to 350,000 distinct CDR3 sequences, 8% to 9% recorded once. The same data also contributed to another study, on yellow fever vaccine responses in identical twins.

The specimen was memory (CD45RO+) T cells sorted from blood. These TCRs come from a woman aged 18-29 years in good health.

This clonotype was counted only a few times. The V call is TRBV9, the J call TRBJ2-7, with D possibly being TRBD2 (6 bases). The CDR3 spans 14 residues. Germline V gene sequence: CDR1 SGDLS, CDR2 YYNGEE. V was pared by 6 bases and J by 2 bases, with 15 bases between. The CDR3 loop reads CASTSGREPYEQYF. Here the CDR3 DNA reads TGTGCCAGCACCTCGGGACGGGAGCCCTACGAGCAGTACTTC.

The chain has TRBV19 and TRBJ1-6; no firm D call. Trimming pared 5 bases from V and 5 bases from J, leaving 13 bases between. This CDR3 comprises 15 residues. Germline V CDR1 and CDR2: LNHDA, SQIVND (reference sequence). CDR3 DNA sequence: TGTGCCAGTAGTCCCGGGAGCAAGAATAATTCACCCCTCCACTTT. Its protein is CASSPGSKNNSPLHF.

The V and J genes are TRBV6-1 and TRBJ2-2; D remains ambiguous. CDR1 is MNHNS, CDR2 SASEGT, per germline. CDR3 length: 14 residues. V lost 8 bases, J lost 5 bases, and 15 bases lay in between. CDR3 bases: TGTGCCAGCGTACATCGGGTGAAGACCGGGGAGCTGTTTTTT. Its protein product is CASVHRVKTGELFF.

This clonotype has only a few counts. V gene TRBV5-1 combines with J gene TRBJ2-7; the match to TRBD1 covers 7 bases. The CDR3 is made up of 15 amino acids. Germline CDR1 SGHRS, CDR2 YFSETQ. The V segment lost 0 bases and the J segment 3 bases; nucleotides outside the gene matches: 6. The CDR3 loop reads CASSLGQGDLYEQYF. CDR3 sequence (DNA): TGCGCCAGCAGCTTGGGACAGGGTGACCTCTACGAGCAGTACTTC.

This clonotype was seen more than once but under ten times. V usage is TRBV5-1 and J usage is TRBJ2-1, with 10 bases that match TRBD1. Looked up from germline, CDR1 is SGHRS and CDR2 is YFSETQ. Unmatched junction bases numbered 10, after V lost 3 bases and J lost 7 bases. The CDR3 runs 16 residues. This CDR3 reads CASSSNPGQGLNEQFF. The CDR3, as DNA: TGCGCCAGCAGCTCGAATCCGGGACAGGGGCTGAATGAGCAGTTCTTC.

The gene calls are TRBV6-4 and TRBJ2-2; D might be TRBD1 (6 bases). Germline V CDR1 and CDR2: MRHNA, SNTAGT. CDR3 length: 16 residues. V dropped 1 base and J dropped 2 bases, with 11 bases sitting between them. CDR3 coding DNA: TGTGCCAGCAGTGACTTCCGGGACATAAACACCGGGGAGCTGTTTTTT. This sequence encodes CASSDFRDINTGELFF.

The table lists this clonotype with many counts. The chain recombines TRBV12-3 or TRBV12-4 with TRBJ2-1; TRBD1 might be the D (6 bases). The CDR3 is 13 amino acids. Trimming left V 5 bases short and J 4 bases short, with 9 bases between. The CDR3 coding sequence is TGTGCCAGCAGTCGGGACATATACAATGAGCAGTTCTTC. Translation gives CASSRDIYNEQFF.

The chain uses TRBV5-6 and TRBJ2-1, with a weak D call TRBD2 (5 bases). CDR1 and CDR2 (germline): SGHDT, YYEEEE. This CDR3 is 15 amino acids long. V was pared by 4 bases and J by 4 bases, with 15 bases between. The CDR3 DNA reads TGTGCCAGCAGCGTAGGAGGAAAAAGTTACAATGAGCAGTTCTTC. As protein: CASSVGGKSYNEQFF.

This clonotype came up many times. V gene TRBV28 combines with J gene TRBJ2-7, with a weak D call TRBD2 (6 bases). Trimming removed 3 bases at V and 0 bases at J, with 9 bases between. The CDR3 runs 14 residues. CDR1 MDHEN and CDR2 SYDVKM come from the germline V gene. The CDR3 protein is CASSLGGLSYEQYF. CDR3 DNA: TGTGCCAGCAGTTTGGGAGGTCTCTCCTACGAGCAGTACTTC.

This clonotype came up many times. The J gene is TRBJ1-1, the V gene TRBV7-8; D is undetermined. The length of the CDR3 is 15 residues. The germline V gene encodes CDR1 SGHVS and CDR2 FQNEAQ. Trimming took 2 bases from V and 4 from J, leaving 14 bases between them. The CDR3: CASSLQGWASTEAFF. The CDR3, as DNA: TGTGCCAGCAGCTTACAAGGCTGGGCCAGCACTGAAGCTTTCTTT.

This clonotype was detected only a few times. The CDR3: CATSPTELFF. The CDR3 coding sequence is TGTGCCACCAGCCCCACCGAACTGTTTTTT. The J gene is TRBJ1-4, the V gene TRBV15; D uncertain. CDR1 LNHNV and CDR2 YYDKDF come from the germline V gene (reference sequence). Trimming removed 5 bases from V and 12 bases from J, with 7 bases in between. CDR3 length: 10 amino acids.

The rearrangement joins TRBV7-8 to TRBJ2-2, with 7 bases lining up with TRBD1. Germline V gene data show CDR1 as SGHVS and CDR2 as FQNEAQ. V was pared by 2 bases and J by 3 bases, with 12 bases of the junction left unmatched. There are 18 residues in the CDR3. CDR3 in DNA: TGTGCCAGCAGCTTAAGGGGAAAGGGGGCGACGTACACCGGGGAGCTGTTTTTT. Its protein product is CASSLRGKGATYTGELFF.

This clonotype was observed a handful of times. This chain connects TRBV24-1 to TRBJ2-1; the match to TRBD1 covers 10 bases. Unmatched junction bases numbered 9, after V lost 5 bases and J lost 6 bases. In germline, CDR1 is KGHDR, CDR2 SFDVKD. The CDR3 spans 16 residues. CDR3 DNA: TGTGCCACCAGTGTTGGGCCGGGACAGGGGCCCAATGAGCAGTTCTTC. Its protein is CATSVGPGQGPNEQFF.

This clonotype appeared many times. The chain employs TRBV27 and TRBJ1-2, with 10 bases aligning to TRBD1. This CDR3 comprises 16 residues. With 6 bases clipped from V and 1 base from J, the junction kept 8 bases outside the gene matches. CDR1 is MNHEY and CDR2 is SMNVEV in the germline V gene (reference sequence). The CDR3 region has the DNA TGTGCCAGCAGACAGGCGGGACAGGGGCATAACTATGGCTACACCTTC. This sequence encodes CASRQAGQGHNYGYTF.

This clonotype was counted only a few times. The chain employs TRBV3-1 and TRBJ2-6, with a possible D match to TRBD1 (6 bases). The CDR3 has 13 amino acids. The germline gives CDR1 LGHDT, CDR2 YNNKEL (reference sequence). Trimming left V 7 bases short and J 4 bases short, with 8 bases between. In nucleotides, the CDR3 is TGTGCCAGCAAGGGGGTCGGGGCCAACGTCCTGACTTTC. Translation: CASKGVGANVLTF.

This clonotype occurred a few times. The V gene is TRBV20-1, the J gene TRBJ2-1, with 10 nucleotides matching TRBD2. The ends lost 1 base at V and 4 bases at J; junction bases unmatched: 16. This CDR3 contains 19 residues. In germline, CDR1 is DFQATT, CDR2 SNEGSKA (reference sequence). This CDR3 reads CSARATRMRSGRDYNEQFF. The CDR3, as DNA: TGCAGTGCTAGAGCCACCCGGATGAGGAGCGGGAGGGATTACAATGAGCAGTTCTTC.

This clonotype was recorded at least ten times. The rearrangement links TRBV5-1 to TRBJ1-1; perhaps TRBD1 as D (5 bases). V was trimmed by 0 bases and J by 7 bases, leaving 13 bases between them. The germline CDR1 and CDR2 sequences are SGHRS and YFSETQ. The CDR3 has 14 residues. This CDR3 reads CASSLVGEGDEAFF. CDR3 coding DNA: TGCGCCAGCAGCTTGGTGGGGGAAGGGGATGAAGCTTTCTTT.

This clonotype was recorded at least ten times. The V and J genes are TRBV5-6 and TRBJ2-1; TRBD2 agrees at 10 bases. In germline, CDR1 is SGHDT, CDR2 YYEEEE. The CDR3 runs to 16 residues. The J segment lost 10 bases and the V segment lost 0 bases, leaving 10 bases of the junction unmatched. The CDR3 region is CASSLGPLAGVWEQFF. CDR3 sequence (DNA): TGTGCCAGCAGCTTGGGTCCCCTAGCGGGAGTATGGGAGCAGTTCTTC.